One sample yielded the 31 T cell receptor beta chains listed below, sequenced in a study of CD8 T cells in Susac syndrome. Reverse transcription of roughly 0.5 to 1 ug RNA was performed with random hexamers. TCRdb processed the immunoSEQ multiplex PCR reads anew with MiXCR; each CDR3 protein has one entry. The profile shows approximately 200,000 distinct CDR3 sequences, 92% of them singletons. Sequencing was carried out using CD8+ T cells from PBMCs. The receptors were gathered from a human donor with multiple sclerosis.

The chain carries TRBV20-1 and TRBJ2-1, with TRBD2 matching 8 bases. V gave up 2 bases and J gave up 6 bases; unmatched junction bases: 9. Germline CDR1 and CDR2: DFQATT and SNEGSKA (reference sequence). This CDR3 comprises 15 residues. Here the CDR3 reads CSARSPSGGPNEQFF. The CDR3 nucleotides are TGCAGTGCTAGAAGTCCAAGCGGGGGTCCCAATGAGCAGTTCTTC.

V usage is TRBV19 and J usage is TRBJ1-2, with 7 bases fitting TRBD1. The CDR3 runs 17 residues. J gave up 3 bases and V 7 bases, and 17 bases lay outside the gene matches. The germline CDR1 and CDR2 sequences are LNHDA and SQIVND (reference sequence). The CDR3 loop reads CASKPVPGQGDDYGYTF. The DNA for the CDR3 is TGTGCCAGTAAACCGGTTCCCGGGCAGGGGGACGACTATGGCTACACCTTC.

The chain combines TRBV27 with TRBJ2-7, with D perhaps TRBD1 (5 bases). Looked up from germline, CDR1 is MNHEY and CDR2 is SMNVEV (reference sequence). Trimming took 3 bases from V and 6 from J, leaving 9 bases between them. The CDR3 spans 12 residues. The chain's CDR3 is CASSFGRGEQYF. CDR3 nucleotide sequence: TGTGCCAGCAGTTTCGGAAGGGGCGAGCAGTACTTC.

The V and J genes are TRBV5-1 and TRBJ2-1; 7 bases map to TRBD1. J gave up 10 bases and V 4 bases, and 11 bases lay outside the gene matches. The germline V gene encodes CDR1 SGHRS and CDR2 YFSETQ. The CDR3 length is 14 residues. The CDR3 is CASSDYRTGAEQFF. CDR3 nucleotide sequence: TGCGCCAGCAGCGACTATAGAACAGGGGCCGAGCAGTTCTTC.

The CDR3 loop reads CASSHATNEKLFF. The CDR3 DNA is TGCGCCAGCAGCCACGCAACTAATGAAAAACTGTTTTTT. This chain links TRBV4-3 with TRBJ1-4; D uncertain. The CDR3 is 13 amino acids. The germline V gene has CDR1 LGHNA and CDR2 YSLEER. Between the trimmed V and J ends, which lost 3 bases and 0 bases, there was a span of 2 bases.

This clonotype was detected only once. This sequence joins TRBV4-2 and TRBJ2-1; the D gene is possibly TRBD2 (5 bases). This CDR3 has 17 amino acids. The germline CDR1 and CDR2 sequences are LGHNA and YNFKEQ. Between the trimmed V and J ends, which lost 1 base and 7 bases, there was a span of 20 bases. The CDR3 DNA reads as TGTGCCAGCAGCCAAGTGAGCGGTGAAACTCTTAAGAATGAGCAGTTCTTC. Its translation is CASSQVSGETLKNEQFF.

The chain has TRBV28 and TRBJ1-2; TRBD1 matches 9 bases. The CDR3 totals 15 residues. V trimming: 5 bases; J trimming: 3 bases; junction bases outside the gene matches: 7. In germline, CDR1 is MDHEN, CDR2 SYDVKM. DNA of the CDR3: TGTGCCAGCAGTCCATGGACAGGGGAGGACTATGGCTACACCTTC. This encodes CASSPWTGEDYGYTF.

CDR3 nucleotide sequence: TGTGCCAGCAGCGCCTGGGGCGGGGAAGATACGCAGTATTTT. It codes for CASSAWGGEDTQYF. V usage is TRBV2 and J usage is TRBJ2-3; D is perhaps TRBD2 (6 bases). The CDR3 extends over 14 amino acids. V lost 6 bases and J lost 5, with 15 bases in between. The germline CDR1 and CDR2 sequences are SNHLY and FYNNEI.

The chain uses TRBV7-2 and TRBJ2-1, with TRBD1 identical over 8 bases. CDR1 is SGHTA and CDR2 is FQGNSA in the germline V gene. V lost 1 base and J lost 2; bases outside the gene matches: 7. The CDR3 loop spans 17 amino acids. The chain's CDR3 is CASSLGQTGVTYNEQFF. The CDR3 coding sequence is TGTGCCAGCAGCTTAGGCCAGACAGGGGTTACCTACAATGAGCAGTTCTTC.

The rearrangement joins TRBV7-3 to TRBJ1-1, with D uncertain. Trimming shortened V by 5 bases and J by 0 bases, and 16 bases separated the two germline ends. The V gene's germline CDR1 is SGHTA and CDR2 FQGTGA. The CDR3 has 16 amino acids. CDR3 sequence reads: CASSPLGRALNTEAFF. In DNA form, the CDR3 reads TGTGCCAGCAGCCCCCTGGGGAGGGCCCTGAACACTGAAGCTTTCTTT.

The chain uses TRBV3-1 and TRBJ2-5; the match to TRBD2 covers 7 bases. Germline lookup yields CDR1 LGHDT and CDR2 YNNKEL (reference sequence). The V and J ends lost 0 bases and 1 base, in that order; junction bases with no gene match: 8. The CDR3 is 17 amino acids. The CDR3 sequence: CASSQELTGGTQETQYF. CDR3 DNA: TGTGCCAGCAGCCAAGAACTAACGGGGGGTACCCAAGAGACCCAGTACTTC.

V gene TRBV7-2 combines with J gene TRBJ1-2; TRBD1 aligns across 7 bases. CDR3 size: 14 residues. Germline V gene sequence: CDR1 SGHTA, CDR2 FQGNSA. V shed 3 bases, J shed 4 bases, and the junction held 5 bases outside the gene matches. Here the CDR3 DNA reads TGTGCCAGCAGCTTGTGGGACAGCCTCTATGGCTACACCTTC. This gives the protein CASSLWDSLYGYTF. The full variable domain, completed using reference TRBV7-2 and TRBJ1-2, is GAGVSQSPSNKVTEKGKDVELRCDPISGHTALYWYRQSLGQGLEFLIYFQGNSAPDKSGLPSDRFSAERTGGSVSTLTIQRTQQEDSAVYLCASSLWDSLYGYTFGSGTRLTVV.

The chain carries TRBV29-1 and TRBJ2-2, with TRBD2 matching over 7 bases. This CDR3 is 15 amino acids long. With 0 bases clipped from V and 8 bases from J, the junction kept 9 bases outside the gene matches. Per the germline V gene, CDR1 is SQVTM and CDR2 is ANQGSEA. The CDR3 reads CSVEDQRGGEGELFF. In DNA form, the CDR3 reads TGCAGCGTTGAAGATCAGCGGGGTGGGGAAGGGGAGCTGTTTTTT.

The chain couples TRBV27 to TRBJ2-1; D gene uncertain. The CDR3 covers 15 residues. CDR1 MNHEY and CDR2 SMNVEV come from the germline V gene (reference sequence). Trimming shortened V by 4 bases and J by 4 bases, and 14 bases separated the two germline ends. CDR3 residues: CASSSRAEKYNEQFF. CDR3 nucleotide sequence: TGTGCCAGCAGTTCTAGGGCGGAGAAGTACAATGAGCAGTTCTTC.

The V gene is TRBV2, the J gene TRBJ2-3; unclear D gene. In germline, CDR1 is SNHLY, CDR2 FYNNEI. With 8 bases removed from V and 3 bases from J, the gap between germline ends came to 12 bases. The CDR3 sequence is 13 residues long. The CDR3 DNA reads TGTGCCAGCGGGGTCTCGAGAACAGATACGCAGTATTTT. The encoded protein is CASGVSRTDTQYF.

The genes are TRBV3-1 and TRBJ2-3; weak D call: TRBD1 (6 bases). The germline CDR1 and CDR2 sequences are LGHDT and YNNKEL (reference sequence). The length of the CDR3 is 14 residues. V was trimmed by 6 bases and J by 2 bases, leaving 12 bases between them. CDR3 bases: TGTGCCAGCAGTCCCGGACAGCCCACAGATACGCAGTATTTT. It codes for CASSPGQPTDTQYF.

The chain couples TRBV12-3 or TRBV12-4 to TRBJ1-3, with D uncertain. The CDR3 spans 13 residues. Trimming pared 3 bases from V and 6 bases from J, leaving 9 bases between. CDR3 in DNA: TGTGCCAGCAGTTTCGGGATACCAAACACCATATATTTT. Protein sequence: CASSFGIPNTIYF.

The CDR3 loop reads CASSYRGDGYTF. The CDR3 coding sequence is TGTGCCAGCAGTTATCGGGGGGATGGCTACACCTTC. The rearrangement uses TRBV6-5 and TRBJ1-2, with D perhaps matching TRBD1 (5 bases). The V gene lost 3 bases and the J gene lost 6 bases, with 8 bases spanning the gap. CDR1 MNHEY and CDR2 SVGAGI come from the germline V gene. There are 12 residues in the CDR3.

This rearrangement joins TRBV13 to TRBJ1-4; perhaps TRBD1 as D (5 bases). The ends were cut back, 4 bases at V and 5 bases at J, with 14 bases in the middle. Germline V lookup: CDR1 PRHDT, CDR2 FYEKMQ (reference sequence). This CDR3 spans 15 amino acids. CDR3 coding DNA: TGTGCCAGCAGCTCCCGGCAGTCAGGGAATGAAAAACTGTTTTTT. Translating it yields CASSSRQSGNEKLFF.

The rearrangement joins TRBV7-8 to TRBJ1-1; no definite D call. Germline CDR1 and CDR2: SGHVS and FQNEAQ. V dropped 2 bases and J dropped 1 base, with 8 bases sitting between them. The CDR3 is 14 amino acids. In nucleotides, the CDR3 is TGTGCCAGCAGCTTAACGTCGGAGAACACTGAAGCTTTCTTT. Encoded protein: CASSLTSENTEAFF.

This sequence joins TRBV24-1 and TRBJ2-3; 9 bases map to TRBD1. The V and J ends lost 2 bases and 6 bases, in that order; junction bases with no gene match: 11. In germline, CDR1 is KGHDR, CDR2 SFDVKD. The CDR3 runs 17 residues. As DNA, the CDR3 is TGTGCCACCAGTGATTCGGCCCCGACAGGGGGATTTGATACGCAGTATTTT. This translates into CATSDSAPTGGFDTQYF.

The rearrangement uses TRBV29-1 and TRBJ2-2; D not resolved. Deletions cut 3 bases from V and 2 bases from J, with 7 bases between. This CDR3 has 13 amino acids. The germline V gene has CDR1 SQVTM and CDR2 ANQGSEA. CDR3 residues: CSVEKVNTGELFF. CDR3 bases: TGCAGCGTTGAGAAAGTTAACACCGGGGAGCTGTTTTTT.

With respect to this clonotype: The DNA is omitted, as the CDR3 cannot be located on it reliably, and the CDR3 follows TCRdb's listing. The chain recombines TRBV7-9 with TRBJ2-3; TRBD1 is taken as the D call from the table, unchecked against the DNA. With termini counted, the CDR3 has 14 amino acids. Looked up from germline, CDR1 is SEHNR and CDR2 is FQNEAQ (reference sequence). The CDR3 loop is CASSPVLRGDTQYF.

The chain is built from TRBV7-9 and TRBJ2-7, with a weak D call TRBD1 (5 bases). CDR1 and CDR2 from the germline V gene are SEHNR and FQNEAQ (reference sequence). CDR3 length: 13 residues. V lost 5 bases, J lost 5 bases, and 13 bases lay in between. CDR3 sequence (DNA): TGTGCCAGCAGCCAAGCAGGGATCAACGAGCAGTACTTC. Residues: CASSQAGINEQYF.

The rearrangement uses TRBV6-5 and TRBJ2-7; no reliable D call. The V end lost 2 bases, the J end lost 4 bases, and 15 bases lay between the germline ends. CDR3 length: 15 amino acids. Germline V lookup: CDR1 MNHEY, CDR2 SVGAGI. The CDR3 protein is CASSYDPGLSYEQYF. The CDR3 DNA reads as TGTGCCAGCAGTTACGACCCGGGCCTATCGTACGAGCAGTACTTC.

In its sample, this clonotype was seen once. The chain carries TRBV7-9 and TRBJ1-6; TRBD1 is a possible D gene (5 bases). V lost 1 base and J 14 bases, leaving 15 bases between the germline ends. Per germline, CDR1 SEHNR and CDR2 FQNEAQ (reference sequence). The CDR3 loop spans 14 amino acids. CDR3 sequence: CASSLVSAGMTLHF. The CDR3, as DNA: TGTGCCAGCAGCTTAGTTTCGGCAGGGATGACCCTCCACTTT.

The chain joins TRBV6-5 to TRBJ2-4; TRBD1 agrees at 7 bases. The CDR3 length is 15 residues. Germline assignment: CDR1 MNHEY and CDR2 SVGAGI. V lost 6 bases, J lost 2 bases, and 7 bases stayed unmatched. The CDR3, as DNA: TGTGCCAGCAGCCCCCCGACAGGGACCAAAAACATTCAGTACTTC. Its translation is CASSPPTGTKNIQYF.

The CDR3 DNA is TGTGCCAGCAGCGTAAACCCCAAAGGGGACTTAAACAATGAGCAGTTCTTC. It translates to CASSVNPKGDLNNEQFF. The V gene is TRBV9, the J gene TRBJ2-1, with D tentatively TRBD2 (6 bases). Trimming took 1 base from V and 5 from J, leaving 19 bases between them. Germline V lookup: CDR1 SGDLS, CDR2 YYNGEE. The CDR3 runs to 17 residues.

The chain couples TRBV13 to TRBJ2-1; D is possibly TRBD2 (6 bases). Looked up from germline, CDR1 is PRHDT and CDR2 is FYEKMQ (reference sequence). The V end was cut by 8 bases, the J end by 1 base, with 9 bases between. The CDR3 spans 13 residues. CDR3 amino acids: CASRRGSYNEQFF. As DNA, the CDR3 is TGTGCCAGCCGTCGGGGGTCCTACAATGAGCAGTTCTTC.

This chain joins TRBV7-9 and TRBJ2-7; D is tentatively TRBD1 or TRBD2 (5 bases each). The CDR3 has 13 residues. The germline CDR1 and CDR2 sequences are SEHNR and FQNEAQ (reference sequence). V lost 4 bases, J lost 2 bases, and 9 bases lay in between. CDR3 region: CASSSVGPYEQYF. The CDR3 nucleotides read TGTGCCAGCAGCTCGGTGGGACCCTACGAGCAGTACTTC.

The rearrangement joins TRBV12-3 or TRBV12-4 to TRBJ2-3; D possibly corresponds to TRBD2 (6 bases). Between the trimmed V and J ends, which lost 5 bases and 6 bases, there was a span of 24 bases. CDR3 length: 17 residues. In DNA form, the CDR3 reads TGTGCCAGCAGTCCAGCCTGGGGGGAAGCCAGAACCGATACGCAGTATTTT. Translating it yields CASSPAWGEARTDTQYF.